This T cell receptor (beta chain) was sequenced during a study of T cell responses to AZD1222 COVID-19 vaccine. This table comes from immunoSEQ multiplex PCR, and its TCRdb copy is limited to in-frame clones, with some not included. The table shows roughly 140,000 clones, with roughly 90% occurring only once. Trimming shortened V by 5 bases and J by 0 bases, and 7 bases separated the two germline ends. Germline assignment: CDR1 LNHDA and CDR2 SQIVND (reference sequence). This CDR3 comprises 13 residues. V is TRBV19 and J is TRBJ1-1; no clear D. The clonotype originates from an adult who received the AZD1222 COVID-19 vaccine. Material: peripheral blood, obtained 28 days after the second AZD1222 dose. CDR3 protein: CASSPNLNTEAFF. The DNA of the CDR3 is TGTGCCAGTAGTCCAAACTTGAACACTGAAGCTTTCTTT.